The 25 T cell receptor beta chains below were found in one sample sequenced in a study of cytomegalovirus exposure and HLA in healthy donors. Sequencing used immunoSEQ multiplex PCR; TCRdb keeps in-frame clones, though not all of them. The top ten clones hold around 15% of a sample with 200,000 or so clones, more than 65% of them seen once. The sequenced sample consisted of PBMCs. Receptors originate from a woman under 40 in good health and CMV-seropositive.

The chain links TRBV30 to TRBJ2-7; D is perhaps TRBD2 (5 bases). Germline values: CDR1 GTSNPN, CDR2 SVGIG (reference sequence). V was clipped by 3 bases and J by 0 bases, with 15 bases between them. CDR3 length equals 15 residues. In DNA, the CDR3 is TGTGCCTGGAGCGGCGATAGACTATCCTCCTACGAGCAGTACTTC. It specifies CAWSGDRLSSYEQYF.

The chain couples TRBV19 to TRBJ1-5, with 10 bases matching TRBD1. V was pared by 2 bases and J by 4 bases, with 5 bases of the junction left unmatched. Looked up from germline, CDR1 is LNHDA and CDR2 is SQIVND (reference sequence). CDR3 length equals 16 residues. The CDR3 nucleotides are TGTGCCAGTAGTATATTCGGGGGACAGGGGAATCAGCCCCAGCATTTT. Translating gives CASSIFGGQGNQPQHF.

This clone was observed once. The gene calls are TRBV9 and TRBJ2-3; TRBD2 agrees at 9 bases. The CDR3 length is 16 residues. CDR1 SGDLS and CDR2 YYNGEE come from the germline V gene. The V gene end was trimmed by 3 bases and the J gene end by 2 bases; junction bases not matched to a gene: 7. DNA for the CDR3: TGTGCCAGCAGCGCCCGACCTAGCGGGAACACAGATACGCAGTATTTT. This encodes CASSARPSGNTDTQYF.

This clone was detected only once. The CDR3 here is CASRYRGRPEQYF. The CDR3 nucleotides read TGTGCCAGCAGGTACAGGGGGCGCCCCGAGCAGTACTTC. The chain couples TRBV7-2 to TRBJ2-7, with 9 positions matching TRBD1. Germline V lookup: CDR1 SGHTA, CDR2 FQGNSA. The V segment lost 6 bases and the J segment 6 bases; nucleotides outside the gene matches: 6. The CDR3 length is 13 residues.

V usage is TRBV18 and J usage is TRBJ1-2, with 7 nucleotides matching TRBD1. Germline trimming cut 3 bases from V and 6 bases from J; bases unmatched to any gene: 4. This CDR3 is built from 13 residues. Germline V gene sequence: CDR1 KGHSH, CDR2 LQKENI. The CDR3 spells CASSPSGQDGYTF. CDR3 coding DNA: TGTGCCAGCTCACCTTCTGGACAGGATGGCTACACCTTC.

The chain has TRBV18 and TRBJ2-3; D uncertain. The CDR3 sequence is 16 residues long. Per germline, CDR1 KGHSH and CDR2 LQKENI. Deletions cut 5 bases from V and 1 base from J, with 16 bases between. CDR3 sequence reads: CASSTYTDLRTDTQYF. The CDR3 DNA is TGTGCCAGCTCAACATATACAGACCTACGCACAGATACGCAGTATTTT.

This chain links TRBV2 with TRBJ1-5; D is uncertain. V dropped 5 bases and J dropped 5 bases, with 7 bases sitting between them. The CDR3 length is 12 residues. Germline V gene data show CDR1 as SNHLY and CDR2 as FYNNEI. CDR3 nucleotides: TGTGCCAGCAGTTGGAGGGATCAGCCCCAGCATTTT. Translating it yields CASSWRDQPQHF.

The V and J genes are TRBV5-6 and TRBJ1-4; a possible D gene is TRBD1 (6 bases). CDR3 length equals 14 residues. CDR1 and CDR2 from the germline V gene are SGHDT and YYEEEE. V was pared by 1 base and J by 7 bases, with 11 bases between. Here the CDR3 reads CASSLSGGGEKLFF. Written as DNA, the CDR3 is TGTGCCAGCAGCTTGTCTGGGGGCGGTGAAAAACTGTTTTTT.

This chain connects TRBV5-1 to TRBJ2-7, with 9 bases matching TRBD1. The CDR3 sequence is 18 residues long. V dropped 2 bases and J dropped 2; count of bases not matched to a gene: 14. Germline V gene lookup returns CDR1 SGHRS and CDR2 YFSETQ. The CDR3 loop is CASSLVLKYRDRAYEQYF. The CDR3 bases are TGCGCCAGCAGCTTAGTGTTAAAATATAGGGACAGGGCCTACGAGCAGTACTTC.

The chain recombines TRBV7-3 with TRBJ1-1; possible D gene TRBD1, 6 bases. V shed 1 base and J shed 5 bases, with 11 bases lying between them. This CDR3 is 14 amino acids long. The germline V gene has CDR1 SGHTA and CDR2 FQGTGA. The CDR3 protein is CASSLIGGATEAFF. CDR3 bases: TGTGCCAGCAGCTTAATTGGGGGCGCGACTGAAGCTTTCTTT.

This chain connects TRBV6-5 to TRBJ2-1; 10 positions agree with TRBD2. This CDR3 contains 14 residues. Germline values: CDR1 MNHEY, CDR2 SVGAGI. V shed 10 bases and J 9 bases; nucleotides not matched to a gene: 12. The CDR3, as DNA: TGTGCCACCATACCACCGGGACTAGCGACTGAGCAGTTCTTC. It yields the protein CATIPPGLATEQFF.

This clone was counted a few times. The chain employs TRBV28 and TRBJ1-5; D is unresolved. Per the germline V gene, CDR1 is MDHEN and CDR2 is SYDVKM. With 2 bases removed from V and 5 bases from J, the gap between germline ends came to 7 bases. The CDR3 is 13 amino acids. The CDR3 nucleotides are TGTGCCAGCAGTTTACAGGCCCATCAGCCCCAGCATTTT. Translated, it gives CASSLQAHQPQHF.

This clone was observed once. The CDR3 spells CASSQQPGVLTGELFF. The DNA for the CDR3 is TGCGCCAGCAGTCAGCAACCGGGAGTCTTAACCGGGGAGCTGTTTTTT. This chain joins TRBV5-1 and TRBJ2-2; possibly TRBD2 for D (6 bases). The germline V and J ends were trimmed by 5 bases and 5 bases, with 19 bases remaining between them. This CDR3 is built from 16 residues. CDR1 is SGHRS and CDR2 is YFSETQ in the germline V gene.

This clone was counted a few times. This chain joins TRBV18 and TRBJ2-5; 7 bases map to TRBD2. V shed 6 bases, J shed 4 bases, and the junction held 8 bases outside the gene matches. The CDR3 has 14 residues. Looked up from germline, CDR1 is KGHSH and CDR2 is LQKENI. The CDR3 protein is CASSASGGRETQYF. The CDR3 region has the DNA TGTGCCAGCTCCGCTTCGGGAGGTCGAGAGACCCAGTACTTC.

This chain uses TRBV5-6 with TRBJ2-3; maybe TRBD1 (5 bases). Germline V gene data show CDR1 as SGHDT and CDR2 as YYEEEE. V was cut by 0 bases and J by 2 bases, with 13 bases left in between. CDR3 length: 16 amino acids. For the CDR3, the DNA is TGTGCCAGCAGCTTGGGGGGCGAATCGTACACAGATACGCAGTATTTT. Protein sequence: CASSLGGESYTDTQYF.

V and J are TRBV25-1 and TRBJ2-5, with D perhaps TRBD2 (6 bases). The CDR3 runs 16 residues. CDR1 and CDR2 from the germline V gene are MGHDK and SYGVNS. Trimming stripped 3 bases from V and 4 bases from J, with 18 bases between. The CDR3 sequence: CASSDAGIGRLETQYF. The CDR3 nucleotides read TGTGCCAGCAGTGATGCGGGGATTGGGCGATTAGAGACCCAGTACTTC.

This clone was picked up one time. The V gene is TRBV10-3, the J gene TRBJ2-3, with TRBD2 matching over 11 bases. Germline V gene lookup returns CDR1 ENHRY and CDR2 SYGVKD. Trimming removed 4 bases from V and 6 bases from J; junction bases left unmatched: 9. The CDR3 loop spans 16 amino acids. The CDR3 DNA sequence: TGTGCCATCAGTGTCGGGGTAGCGGGAGGGAGGGATACGCAGTATTTT. The encoded protein is CAISVGVAGGRDTQYF.

CDR3 amino acids: CASSSGAGGSTDTQYF. Here the CDR3 DNA reads TGCGCCAGCAGCTCTGGGGCGGGAGGGAGCACAGATACGCAGTATTTT. The chain is built from TRBV5-1 and TRBJ2-3, with TRBD2 matching 9 bases. The CDR3 totals 16 residues. V shed 3 bases, J shed 0 bases, and the junction held 5 bases outside the gene matches. Per germline, CDR1 SGHRS and CDR2 YFSETQ.

The rearrangement uses TRBV28 and TRBJ1-2; a possible D gene is TRBD1 (6 bases). The germline V and J ends were trimmed by 2 bases and 6 bases, with 16 bases remaining between them. This CDR3 spans 15 amino acids. The germline V gene encodes CDR1 MDHEN and CDR2 SYDVKM. CDR3 sequence reads: CASSLMGGRLHGYTF. The CDR3 DNA reads as TGTGCCAGCAGTTTAATGGGGGGGCGACTCCATGGCTACACCTTC.

The rearrangement links TRBV6-1 to TRBJ1-3; 8 positions agree with TRBD1. Germline trimming cut 7 bases from V and 1 base from J; bases unmatched to any gene: 6. The CDR3 covers 15 residues. Germline V gives CDR1 MNHNS, CDR2 SASEGT. The CDR3 protein is CASTGQGVSGNTIYF. The CDR3 DNA sequence: TGTGCCAGCACAGGACAGGGTGTTTCTGGAAACACCATATATTTT.

This clone was found once. The rearrangement joins TRBV6-1 to TRBJ1-2; D gene unclear. Looked up from germline, CDR1 is MNHNS and CDR2 is SASEGT. Deletions cut 6 bases from V and 1 base from J, with 9 bases between. This CDR3 has 13 amino acids. CDR3 amino acids: CASSLALNYGYTF. CDR3 coding DNA: TGTGCCAGCAGCTTGGCTCTTAACTATGGCTACACCTTC.

CDR3 in amino acids: CASSPQGAQPQHF. The CDR3 bases are TGCGCCAGCAGCCCACAGGGGGCCCAGCCCCAGCATTTT. The genes are TRBV5-1 and TRBJ1-5; the match to TRBD1 covers 9 bases. The CDR3 has 13 amino acids. The V and J ends lost 4 bases and 7 bases, in that order; junction bases with no gene match: 3. Germline V gene data show CDR1 as SGHRS and CDR2 as YFSETQ.

This chain joins TRBV9 and TRBJ2-2, with 10 bases identical to TRBD2. CDR1 and CDR2 from the germline V gene are SGDLS and YYNGEE. V lost 4 bases to trimming and J lost 4 bases; unmatched junction nucleotides: 13. The length of the CDR3 is 18 residues. As DNA, the CDR3 is TGTGCCAGCAGCCCCCGACCAGGTAGCGGGAGGTCCACCGGGGAGCTGTTTTTT. This codes for CASSPRPGSGRSTGELFF.

This chain links TRBV2 with TRBJ2-7, with D possibly TRBD1 on 6 matching bases. V was shortened by 11 bases and J by 2 bases, with 13 bases between the two germline ends. The germline CDR1 and CDR2 sequences are SNHLY and FYNNEI. CDR3 length: 12 amino acids. In nucleotides, the CDR3 is TGTGCCGGCTGGACAGAAACCTACGAGCAGTACTTC. This encodes CAGWTETYEQYF.

The chain joins TRBV5-6 to TRBJ1-3, with 7 bases matching TRBD1. Germline assignment: CDR1 SGHDT and CDR2 YYEEEE. The CDR3 covers 15 residues. The junction had 7 bases not matched to a gene; V was cut back by 3 bases and J by 4 bases. The CDR3 loop reads CASSSPKGAGNTIYF. CDR3 in DNA: TGTGCCAGCAGCTCCCCAAAGGGGGCGGGAAACACCATATATTTT.